Listed below are T cell receptor beta chains from one sample, sequenced in a study of T-cell reconstitution after alpha-beta-depleted transplantation in children. TCRdb reprocessed the PCR reads with MiXCR, giving one entry per CDR3 protein. This sample has about 540,000 distinct CDR3 sequences, with around 18% found just once. The material sequenced was PBMCs from the stem cell graft donor, taken from the stem cell graft. Receptors originate from a human donor who donated a stem cell graft to a child with acute lymphoblastic leukemia. CDR3s include the opening cysteine and the closing phenylalanine or tryptophan. A D gene is named only where the DNA matches it firmly. Not every row has a clone size; where given, it reads once, few, many or a size class.

v_call: TRBV5-1
j_call: TRBJ2-7
d_call: .
clone_size: .
cdr3_aa: CASSPPAGRHEQYF
cdr3_nt: TGCGCCAGCAGCCCGCCCGCAGGGAGGCACGAGCAGTACTTC

v_call: TRBV20-1
j_call: TRBJ1-5
d_call: TRBD1
clone_size: few
cdr3_aa: CSASRGRGQGFQPQHF
cdr3_nt: TGCAGTGCTAGTAGGGGAAGGGGACAGGGGTTTCAGCCCCAGCATTTT

v_call: TRBV4-1
j_call: TRBJ2-7
d_call: .
clone_size: once
cdr3_aa: CASSPITGPRRHEQYF
cdr3_nt: TGCGCCAGCAGCCCGATTACAGGGCCTAGACGCCACGAGCAGTACTTC

v_call: TRBV9
j_call: TRBJ2-1
d_call: .
clone_size: .
cdr3_aa: CASSVARLAQYNEQFF
cdr3_nt: TGTGCCAGCAGCGTAGCTCGCCTAGCGCAGTACAATGAGCAGTTCTTC

v_call: TRBV15
j_call: TRBJ1-4
d_call: .
clone_size: few
cdr3_aa: CATSRGGRNEKLFF
cdr3_nt: TGTGCCACCAGCAGAGGAGGACGGAATGAAAAACTGTTTTTT

v_call: TRBV27
j_call: TRBJ1-2
d_call: .
clone_size: few
cdr3_aa: CASSFQKTYGYTF
cdr3_nt: TGTGCCAGCAGTTTCCAGAAAACCTATGGCTACACCTTC

v_call: TRBV19
j_call: TRBJ2-7
d_call: .
clone_size: .
cdr3_aa: CASSPRANEQYF
cdr3_nt: TGTGCCAGTAGTCCCAGAGCCAACGAGCAGTACTTC

v_call: TRBV29-1
j_call: TRBJ1-5
d_call: .
clone_size: .
cdr3_aa: CSVVTDSNQPQHF
cdr3_nt: TGCAGCGTTGTCACGGATAGCAATCAGCCCCAGCATTTT

v_call: TRBV5-1
j_call: TRBJ1-3
d_call: TRBD1
clone_size: few
cdr3_aa: CASSAGGTGNTIYF
cdr3_nt: TGCGCCAGCAGCGCAGGGGGAACTGGAAACACCATATATTTT

v_call: TRBV11-1
j_call: TRBJ2-7
d_call: TRBD1
clone_size: .
cdr3_aa: CASSSYGLRQGQVWYYEQYF
cdr3_nt: TGTGCCAGCAGCTCCTATGGCTTAAGACAGGGCCAAGTGTGGTACTACGAGCAGTACTTC

v_call: TRBV5-8
j_call: TRBJ2-1
d_call: .
clone_size: .
cdr3_aa: CASSLADPEQFF
cdr3_nt: TGTGCCAGCAGCTTGGCCGATCCTGAGCAGTTCTTC

v_call: TRBV18
j_call: TRBJ2-2
d_call: .
clone_size: .
cdr3_aa: CASSPQWNTGELFF
cdr3_nt: TGTGCCAGCTCACCACAATGGAACACCGGGGAGCTGTTTTTT

v_call: TRBV3-1
j_call: TRBJ1-2
d_call: .
clone_size: .
cdr3_aa: CASSRQYGGRARGASEFGGYTF
cdr3_nt: TGTGCCAGCAGCCGACAATATGGCGGTAGGGCGCGAGGGGCTTCTGAGTTTGGTGGCTACACCTTC

v_call: TRBV27
j_call: TRBJ2-6
d_call: .
clone_size: .
cdr3_aa: CASRPPAHSGANVLTF
cdr3_nt: TGTGCCAGCAGACCCCCGGCCCACTCTGGGGCCAACGTCCTGACTTTC

v_call: TRBV25-1
j_call: TRBJ2-2
d_call: .
clone_size: few
cdr3_aa: CASLSEANTGELFF
cdr3_nt: TGTGCCAGTCTTAGCGAGGCGAACACCGGGGAGCTGTTTTTT

v_call: TRBV12-3/TRBV12-4
j_call: TRBJ2-7
d_call: TRBD1
clone_size: .
cdr3_aa: CASSGDRNYEQYF
cdr3_nt: TGTGCCAGCAGTGGGGACAGAAACTACGAGCAGTACTTC

v_call: TRBV12-3/TRBV12-4
j_call: TRBJ2-7
d_call: .
clone_size: .
cdr3_aa: CASSPLRGARSEQYF
cdr3_nt: TGTGCCAGCAGCCCACTCAGGGGGGCAAGGTCCGAGCAGTACTTC

v_call: TRBV27
j_call: TRBJ2-1
d_call: .
clone_size: few
cdr3_aa: CASSLSRHFGRANEQFF
cdr3_nt: TGTGCCAGCAGTTTAAGCCGACATTTTGGGAGAGCCAATGAGCAGTTCTTC

v_call: TRBV7-9
j_call: TRBJ2-1
d_call: TRBD2
clone_size: many
cdr3_aa: CASSPGLSYNEQFF
cdr3_nt: TGTGCCAGCAGTCCGGGACTAAGTTACAATGAGCAGTTCTTC

v_call: TRBV5-1
j_call: TRBJ2-7
d_call: TRBD1
clone_size: .
cdr3_aa: CASSLTGTGHYEQYF
cdr3_nt: TGCGCCAGCAGCTTGACCGGGACAGGACACTACGAGCAGTACTTC

v_call: TRBV4-2
j_call: TRBJ1-1
d_call: .
clone_size: .
cdr3_aa: CASSQDGKGEAFF
cdr3_nt: TGTGCCAGCAGCCAAGACGGGAAGGGTGAAGCTTTCTTT

v_call: TRBV5-1
j_call: TRBJ1-1
d_call: .
clone_size: .
cdr3_aa: CASSPDMGVRTEAFF
cdr3_nt: TGCGCCAGCAGCCCTGATATGGGGGTTCGGACTGAAGCTTTCTTT

v_call: TRBV5-1
j_call: TRBJ1-2
d_call: .
clone_size: .
cdr3_aa: CASSLDLTENYGYTF
cdr3_nt: TGCGCCAGCAGCTTAGACCTGACGGAGAACTATGGCTACACCTTC

v_call: TRBV18
j_call: TRBJ2-7
d_call: TRBD1
clone_size: .
cdr3_aa: CASSPETGVQYEQYF
cdr3_nt: TGTGCCAGCTCACCGGAGACAGGGGTTCAATACGAGCAGTACTTC

v_call: TRBV20-1
j_call: TRBJ2-1
d_call: .
clone_size: .
cdr3_aa: CSARTEMTYQAYNEQFF
cdr3_nt: TGCAGTGCTAGGACGGAGATGACATACCAAGCCTACAATGAGCAGTTCTTC

v_call: TRBV20-1
j_call: TRBJ2-7
d_call: .
clone_size: few
cdr3_aa: CSVTFTYEQYF
cdr3_nt: TGCAGTGTTACTTTTACCTACGAGCAGTACTTC

v_call: TRBV5-1
j_call: TRBJ2-3
d_call: .
clone_size: few
cdr3_aa: CASRGGNTDTQYF
cdr3_nt: TGCGCCAGCAGAGGGGGAAACACAGATACGCAGTATTTT

v_call: TRBV6-1
j_call: TRBJ2-7
d_call: .
clone_size: few
cdr3_aa: CASSSPPGAPSYEQYF
cdr3_nt: TGTGCCAGCAGCAGCCCCCCAGGGGCCCCCTCCTACGAGCAGTACTTC

v_call: TRBV5-1
j_call: TRBJ1-4
d_call: .
clone_size: .
cdr3_aa: CASSLVPGRAEKLFF
cdr3_nt: TGCGCCAGCAGCTTGGTCCCAGGCCGGGCTGAAAAACTGTTTTTT

v_call: TRBV20-1
j_call: TRBJ2-1
d_call: .
clone_size: .
cdr3_aa: CSASGATDNEQFF
cdr3_nt: TGCAGTGCATCCGGGGCGACTGACAATGAGCAGTTCTTC

v_call: TRBV6-5
j_call: TRBJ1-4
d_call: .
clone_size: few
cdr3_aa: CASSLLQGTANEKLFF
cdr3_nt: TGTGCCAGCAGTCTACTGCAGGGAACAGCTAATGAAAAACTGTTTTTT

v_call: TRBV4-1
j_call: TRBJ2-7
d_call: .
clone_size: once
cdr3_aa: CASSPRDTSYEHYF
cdr3_nt: TGCGCCAGCAGCCCCAGGGACACCAGCTACGAGCATTACTTC

v_call: TRBV29-1
j_call: TRBJ2-7
d_call: .
clone_size: .
cdr3_aa: CSVVLGRFYEQYF
cdr3_nt: TGCAGCGTGGTACTAGGGAGGTTTTACGAGCAGTACTTC

v_call: TRBV27
j_call: TRBJ2-1
d_call: .
clone_size: .
cdr3_aa: CASSLSRGPSSYNEQFF
cdr3_nt: TGTGCCAGCAGTTTATCGCGGGGCCCAAGCTCCTACAATGAGCAGTTCTTC

v_call: TRBV7-9
j_call: TRBJ2-1
d_call: .
clone_size: few
cdr3_aa: CASSDPLDEQFF
cdr3_nt: TGTGCCAGCAGCGACCCCCTGGATGAGCAGTTCTTC

v_call: TRBV20-1
j_call: TRBJ2-3
d_call: TRBD2
clone_size: .
cdr3_aa: CSASGTSGRADTQYF
cdr3_nt: TGCAGTGCCTCCGGGACTAGCGGGAGGGCAGATACGCAGTATTTT

v_call: TRBV4-1
j_call: TRBJ2-7
d_call: .
clone_size: .
cdr3_aa: CASSQGGGFAGEQYF
cdr3_nt: TGCGCCAGCAGCCAAGGAGGAGGGTTCGCGGGGGAGCAGTACTTC

v_call: TRBV5-1
j_call: TRBJ2-7
d_call: .
clone_size: .
cdr3_aa: CASSLTKDYEQYF
cdr3_nt: TGCGCCAGCAGTTTGACTAAAGACTACGAGCAGTACTTC

v_call: TRBV7-9
j_call: TRBJ1-5
d_call: TRBD1
clone_size: few
cdr3_aa: CASSGWTGDSNQPQHF
cdr3_nt: TGTGCCAGCAGCGGTTGGACAGGGGATAGCAATCAGCCCCAGCATTTT

v_call: TRBV5-6
j_call: TRBJ2-5
d_call: .
clone_size: .
cdr3_aa: CASQLGGQETQYF
cdr3_nt: TGTGCCAGCCAGCTTGGCGGCCAAGAGACCCAGTACTTC

v_call: TRBV7-3
j_call: TRBJ2-7
d_call: .
clone_size: .
cdr3_aa: CASSSRASTGSYEQYF
cdr3_nt: TGTGCCAGCAGCTCCCGGGCCTCTACTGGCTCCTACGAGCAGTACTTC

v_call: TRBV27
j_call: TRBJ2-1
d_call: .
clone_size: few
cdr3_aa: CASSPLVAQSNEQFF
cdr3_nt: TGTGCCAGCAGTCCACTAGTTGCGCAATCGAATGAGCAGTTCTTC

v_call: TRBV12-3/TRBV12-4
j_call: TRBJ1-2
d_call: .
clone_size: few
cdr3_aa: CASSFRTYNYGYTF
cdr3_nt: TGTGCCAGCAGTTTTCGGACATATAACTATGGCTACACCTTC

v_call: TRBV27
j_call: TRBJ2-5
d_call: TRBD2
clone_size: few
cdr3_aa: CASSLSGAEETQYF
cdr3_nt: TGTGCCAGCAGTTTAAGCGGGGCAGAGGAGACCCAGTACTTC

v_call: TRBV7-2
j_call: TRBJ2-1
d_call: TRBD2
clone_size: many
cdr3_aa: CASSLAGLRETPYNEQFF
cdr3_nt: TGTGCCAGCAGCTTAGCGGGGTTGCGGGAGACCCCATACAATGAGCAGTTCTTC

v_call: TRBV5-6
j_call: TRBJ2-7
d_call: TRBD2
clone_size: .
cdr3_aa: CASSFLPGTSSYEQYF
cdr3_nt: TGTGCCAGCAGCTTCCTGCCCGGGACTAGCTCCTACGAGCAGTACTTC

v_call: TRBV20-1
j_call: TRBJ2-5
d_call: TRBD2
clone_size: .
cdr3_aa: CSARRSGRGIQETQYF
cdr3_nt: TGCAGTGCTAGAAGAAGCGGGAGGGGGATACAAGAGACCCAGTACTTC

v_call: TRBV9
j_call: TRBJ2-2
d_call: .
clone_size: .
cdr3_aa: CASSVPPFTGELFF
cdr3_nt: TGTGCCAGCAGCGTCCCTCCATTCACCGGGGAGCTGTTTTTT

v_call: TRBV3-1
j_call: TRBJ2-1
d_call: .
clone_size: few
cdr3_aa: CASSQDRVGTVYNEQFF
cdr3_nt: TGTGCCAGCAGCCAAGATCGGGTTGGTACGGTATACAATGAGCAGTTCTTC

v_call: TRBV12-3/TRBV12-4
j_call: TRBJ2-7
d_call: TRBD2
clone_size: .
cdr3_aa: CASSPGTSGSEEQYF
cdr3_nt: TGTGCCAGCAGTCCAGGGACTAGCGGGAGCGAGGAGCAGTACTTC